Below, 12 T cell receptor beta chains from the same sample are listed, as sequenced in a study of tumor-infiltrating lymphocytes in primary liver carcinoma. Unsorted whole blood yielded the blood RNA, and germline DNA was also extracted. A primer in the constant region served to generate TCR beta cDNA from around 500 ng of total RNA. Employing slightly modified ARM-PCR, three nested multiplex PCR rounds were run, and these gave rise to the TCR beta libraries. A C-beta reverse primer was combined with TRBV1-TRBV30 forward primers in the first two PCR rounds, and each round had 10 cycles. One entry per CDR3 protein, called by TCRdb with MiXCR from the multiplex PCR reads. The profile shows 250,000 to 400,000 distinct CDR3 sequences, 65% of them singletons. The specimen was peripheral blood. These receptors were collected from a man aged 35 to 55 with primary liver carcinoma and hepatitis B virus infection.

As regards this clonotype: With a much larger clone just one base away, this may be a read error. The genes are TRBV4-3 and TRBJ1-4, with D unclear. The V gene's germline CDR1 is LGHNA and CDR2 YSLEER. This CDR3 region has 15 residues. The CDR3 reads CASSQDGVTNAKLFF. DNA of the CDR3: TGCGCCAGCAGCCAAGACGGGGTCACTAATGCAAAACTGTTTTTT.

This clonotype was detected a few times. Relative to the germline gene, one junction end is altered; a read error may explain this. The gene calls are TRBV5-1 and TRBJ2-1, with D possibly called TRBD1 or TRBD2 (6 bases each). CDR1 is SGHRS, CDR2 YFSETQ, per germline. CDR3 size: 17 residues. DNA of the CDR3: TGCGCCAGCAGCTTGGAGGGGGGACTGGGGGTATACAATGAGCAGTTTTTC. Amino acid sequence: CASSLEGGLGVYNEQFF. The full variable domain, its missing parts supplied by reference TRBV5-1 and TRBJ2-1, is KAGVTQTPRYLIKTRGQQVTLSCSPISGHRSVSWYQQTPGQGLQFLFEYFSETQRNKGNFPGRFSGRQFSNSRSEMNVSTLELGDSALYLCASSLEGGLGVYNEQFFGPGTRLTVL.

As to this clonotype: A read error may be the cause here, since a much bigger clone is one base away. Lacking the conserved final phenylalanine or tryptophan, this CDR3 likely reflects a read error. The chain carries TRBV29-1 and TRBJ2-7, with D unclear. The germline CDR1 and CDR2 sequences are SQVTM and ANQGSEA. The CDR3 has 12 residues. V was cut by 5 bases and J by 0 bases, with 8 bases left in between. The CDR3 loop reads CSVSGNSYEQYL. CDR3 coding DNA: TGCAGCGTTAGTGGCAACTCCTACGAGCAGTACCTC.

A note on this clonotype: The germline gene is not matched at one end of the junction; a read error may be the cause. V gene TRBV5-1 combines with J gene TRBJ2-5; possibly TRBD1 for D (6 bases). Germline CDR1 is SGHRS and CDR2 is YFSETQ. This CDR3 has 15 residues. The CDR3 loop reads CASRRETGPQESQYF. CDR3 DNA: TGCGCCAGCAGACGAGAGACAGGACCACAAGAGTCCCAGTACTTC.

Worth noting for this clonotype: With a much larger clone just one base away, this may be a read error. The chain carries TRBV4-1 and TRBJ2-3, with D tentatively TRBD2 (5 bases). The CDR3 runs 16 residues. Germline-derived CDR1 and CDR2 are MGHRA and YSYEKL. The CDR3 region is CASNQDRTPGTDTQYF. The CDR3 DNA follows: TGCGCCAGCAACCAAGATCGGACTCCGGGCACAGATACGCAGTATTTT.

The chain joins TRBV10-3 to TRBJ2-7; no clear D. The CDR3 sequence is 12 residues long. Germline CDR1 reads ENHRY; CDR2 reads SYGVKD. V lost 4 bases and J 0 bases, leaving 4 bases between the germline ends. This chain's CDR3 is CAISASSYEQYF. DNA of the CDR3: TGTGCCATCAGTGCCAGCTCCTACGAGCAGTACTTC.

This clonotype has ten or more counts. In DNA, the CDR3 is TGTGCCTTAAACACAGGGGGGGCAGAGACCCAGTACTTC. Its translation is CALNTGGAETQYF. The rearrangement joins TRBV30 to TRBJ2-5; a possible D gene is TRBD1 (8 bases). The CDR3 is 13 amino acids. Germline CDR1 reads GTSNPN; CDR2 reads SVGIG (reference sequence). Trimming cost V 7 bases and J 4 bases, with 16 bases left between them.

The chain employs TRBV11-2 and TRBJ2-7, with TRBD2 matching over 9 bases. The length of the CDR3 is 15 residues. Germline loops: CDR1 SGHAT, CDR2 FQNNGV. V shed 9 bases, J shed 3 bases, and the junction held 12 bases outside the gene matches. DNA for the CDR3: TGTGCCAGTCGCCAATGGGCGGGAGGGCACTACGAGCAGTACTTC. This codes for CASRQWAGGHYEQYF.

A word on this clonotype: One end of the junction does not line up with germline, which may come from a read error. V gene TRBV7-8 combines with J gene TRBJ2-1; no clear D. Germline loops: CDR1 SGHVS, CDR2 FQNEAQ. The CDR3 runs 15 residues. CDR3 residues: CVSSLAGNNYNEQFF. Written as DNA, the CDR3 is TGTGTCAGCAGCTTAGCCGGCAATAACTACAATGAGCAGTTCTTC.

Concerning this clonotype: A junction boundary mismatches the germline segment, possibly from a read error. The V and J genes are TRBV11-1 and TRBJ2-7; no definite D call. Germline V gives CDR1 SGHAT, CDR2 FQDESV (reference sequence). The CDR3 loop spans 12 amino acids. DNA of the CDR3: TGTGTCAGCAGCTTAAGAGGATACGAGCAGTACTTC. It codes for CVSSLRGYEQYF.

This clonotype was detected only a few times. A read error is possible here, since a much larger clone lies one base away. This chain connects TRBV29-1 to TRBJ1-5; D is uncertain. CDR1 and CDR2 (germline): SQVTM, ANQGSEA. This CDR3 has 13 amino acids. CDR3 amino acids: CSVVEGHNQPHHF. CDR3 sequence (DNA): TGCAGCGTTGTTGAGGGCCACAATCAGCCCCATCATTTT.

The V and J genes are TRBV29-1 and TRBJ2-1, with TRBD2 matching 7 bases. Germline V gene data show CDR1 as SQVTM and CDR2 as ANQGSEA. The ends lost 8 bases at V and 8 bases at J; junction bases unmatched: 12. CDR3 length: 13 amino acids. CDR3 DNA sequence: TGCAGCATGCGACTAGCATCAATATATGAGCAGTTCTTC. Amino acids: CSMRLASIYEQFF.